This TCR beta chain was sequenced in a study of blood T cell repertoires in COVID-19. V was trimmed by 3 bases and J by 2 bases, leaving 8 bases between them. The V gene's germline CDR1 is SGHAT and CDR2 FQNNGV. The CDR3 is 13 amino acids. Assay: immunoSEQ multiplex PCR; the TCRdb copy retains only in-frame clones and omits some. The sample shows fewer than 150,000 clones, around 85% of them seen only once. This receptor was taken from a woman aged 60 to 75 with COVID-19, enrolled during active disease. Material for sequencing was peripheral blood. The V call is TRBV11-2, the J call TRBJ2-7, with a tentative D call TRBD1 (5 bases). The CDR3, as DNA: TGTGCCAGCAGCTTCGGACAAACCTACGAGCAGTACTTC. It specifies CASSFGQTYEQYF.